Shown below are 18 T cell receptor beta chains from a single sample sequenced in a study of T cells expressing NK-cell markers. TCRdb reanalyzed the 5' RACE reads and collapses them to one entry per CDR3 protein, without DNA. Recorded here are 130,000 to 150,000 distinct CDR3 sequences; the top ten clones represent 10% to 15%. What was sequenced was blood T cells: a sorted CD56 or NKG2C T cell subset, CD4+ or CD8+ T cells, or bulk PBMC T cells (not recorded which). The receptors derive from a young man in good health.

The V gene is TRBV30, the J gene TRBJ2-1. In germline, CDR1 is GTSNPN, CDR2 SVGIG (reference sequence). The CDR3 has 14 amino acids. The CDR3: CAYGPTGPYNEQFF.

The chain recombines TRBV7-2 with TRBJ2-3; the TCRdb D gene call, TRBD2, has no DNA to confirm it. This CDR3 has 18 residues. Per the germline V gene, CDR1 is SGHTA and CDR2 is FQGNSA. The CDR3 region is CASSLALTGRDFTDTQYF.

The chain joins TRBV7-2 to TRBJ1-1. The CDR3 runs to 17 residues. CDR1 is SGHTA and CDR2 is FQGNSA in the germline V gene. CDR3 residues: CASGPGGASTSDTEAFF. Variable domain in full (rest from reference TRBV7-2 and TRBJ1-1): GAGVSQSPSNKVTEKGKDVELRCDPISGHTALYWYRQSLGQGLEFLIYFQGNSAPDKSGLPSDRFSAERTGGSVSTLTIQRTQQEDSAVYLCASGPGGASTSDTEAFFGQGTRLTVV.

The V and J genes are TRBV27 and TRBJ2-3. This CDR3 comprises 14 residues. CDR1 and CDR2 (germline): MNHEY, SMNVEV (reference sequence). CDR3 amino acids: CASARRISTDTQYF.

The chain recombines TRBV11-2 with TRBJ2-3; as DNA is missing, the TRBD1 call by TCRdb cannot be tested. Germline V gene data show CDR1 as SGHAT and CDR2 as FQNNGV. The CDR3 totals 16 residues. The CDR3 spells CASSEDRDRRTDTQYF.

This chain links TRBV5-1 with TRBJ1-1. Per the germline V gene, CDR1 is SGHRS and CDR2 is YFSETQ. The CDR3 consists of 16 residues. This chain's CDR3 is CASSLYARGRNTEAFF.

The rearrangement uses TRBV15 and TRBJ1-2; TCRdb proposes TRBD1, but this gene call is untestable without DNA. The CDR3 is 14 amino acids. Per germline, CDR1 LNHNV and CDR2 YYDKDF (reference sequence). The chain's CDR3 is CATSRQGYGYGYTF.

The chain recombines TRBV30 with TRBJ2-1; without DNA, the TCRdb call of TRBD2 cannot be checked. The germline V gene encodes CDR1 GTSNPN and CDR2 SVGIG (reference sequence). The CDR3 extends over 15 amino acids. CDR3: CAWKYGTSGYNEQFF.

V gene TRBV2 combines with J gene TRBJ2-7; TCRdb proposes TRBD1, but this gene call is untestable without DNA. The CDR3 has 14 residues. Germline CDR1 SNHLY, CDR2 FYNNEI. The CDR3 here is CAAGGGGGSYEQYF.

V gene TRBV20-1 combines with J gene TRBJ2-1; TCRdb names TRBD1, which stays unverified in the absence of DNA. This CDR3 spans 17 amino acids. The germline gives CDR1 DFQATT, CDR2 SNEGSKA (reference sequence). CDR3 sequence: CSARESGGRDSYNEQFF.

The rearrangement uses TRBV7-9 and TRBJ2-1. The germline CDR1 and CDR2 sequences are SEHNR and FQNEAQ (reference sequence). This CDR3 region has 13 residues. CDR3 sequence reads: CASSLLIGSEQFF.

This rearrangement joins TRBV29-1 to TRBJ1-5; there is no DNA to check the TCRdb D call of TRBD1. This CDR3 comprises 14 residues. Germline loops: CDR1 SQVTM, CDR2 ANQGSEA. CDR3 sequence reads: CSVLDRASNQPQHF.

This sequence joins TRBV21-1 and TRBJ1-2; TCRdb reports TRBD1, a call that lacks DNA to check it against. TRBV21-1 is listed as a pseudogene. CDR3 length: 14 residues. The CDR3 sequence is CASSNPRDKHGYTF.

V and J are TRBV12-3 or TRBV12-4 and TRBJ2-5; TCRdb indicates TRBD2, and absent DNA this call remains unverified. This CDR3 has 13 amino acids. The CDR3 region is CASSFEGWETQYF.

The V call is TRBV7-2, the J call TRBJ2-3; absent DNA, TCRdb's TRBD1 call cannot be checked. The CDR3 totals 15 residues. The germline V gene encodes CDR1 SGHTA and CDR2 FQGNSA. CDR3 region: CASSQGQGNEYTQYF. Variable domain in full (rest from reference TRBV7-2 and TRBJ2-3): GAGVSQSPSNKVTEKGKDVELRCDPISGHTALYWYRQSLGQGLEFLIYFQGNSAPDKSGLPSDRFSAERTGGSVSTLTIQRTQQEDSAVYLCASSQGQGNEYTQYFGPGTRLTVL.

J is TRBJ2-3 and V is TRBV5-1. The CDR3 is made up of 13 amino acids. CDR1 and CDR2 from the germline V gene are SGHRS and YFSETQ. The chain's CDR3 is CASSLIDGDTQYF.

The rearrangement uses TRBV7-8 and TRBJ2-1. Germline CDR1 SGHVS, CDR2 FQNEAQ. This CDR3 spans 14 amino acids. CDR3 residues: CASTNGISYNEQFF.

CDR3 amino acids: CSALVSREYTDTQYF. The V and J genes are TRBV20-1 and TRBJ2-3; the D gene TCRdb calls, TRBD2, cannot be checked with no DNA. Germline V gene sequence: CDR1 DFQATT, CDR2 SNEGSKA (reference sequence). The CDR3 extends over 15 amino acids.